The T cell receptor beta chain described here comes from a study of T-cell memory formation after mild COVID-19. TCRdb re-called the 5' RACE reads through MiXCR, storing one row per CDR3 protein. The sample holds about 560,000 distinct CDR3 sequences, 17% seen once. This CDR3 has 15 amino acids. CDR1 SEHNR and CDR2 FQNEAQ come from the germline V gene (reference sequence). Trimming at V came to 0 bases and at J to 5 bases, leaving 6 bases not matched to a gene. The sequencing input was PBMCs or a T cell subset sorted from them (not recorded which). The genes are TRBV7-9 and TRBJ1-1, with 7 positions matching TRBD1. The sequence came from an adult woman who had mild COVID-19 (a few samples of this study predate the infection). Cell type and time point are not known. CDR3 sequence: CASSLALTGRTEAFF. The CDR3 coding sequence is TGTGCCAGCAGCTTAGCCCTGACAGGGCGGACTGAAGCTTTCTTT.